What follows are 10 T cell receptor beta chains derived from one specimen sequenced in a study of technical replicates of blood from a few donors. The assay was immunoSEQ multiplex PCR, and TCRdb's table has in-frame clones only and misses some. The table has 60,000 to 95,000 clones, roughly 91% seen once. The specimen was T cells isolated from PBMCs. These receptor sequences come from a human donor in good health. Some clones in this sample may be carry-over from other donors' samples.

J is TRBJ1-5 and V is TRBV4-1; 7 bases match TRBD1. Germline V CDR1 and CDR2: MGHRA, YSYEKL. The CDR3 loop spans 15 amino acids. The V gene end was trimmed by 3 bases and the J gene end by 3 bases; junction bases not matched to a gene: 5. The CDR3 coding sequence is TGCGCCAGCAGCCAGGAACAGGGGTTCAATCAGCCCCAGCATTTT. This translates into CASSQEQGFNQPQHF.

This clone was observed a single time. This chain uses TRBV9 with TRBJ1-2, with 7 bases that match TRBD1. Germline V gene lookup returns CDR1 SGDLS and CDR2 YYNGEE. The V segment lost 4 bases and the J segment 7 bases; nucleotides outside the gene matches: 16. The CDR3 contains 16 residues. As DNA, the CDR3 is TGTGCCAGCAGCCCCCAATCGGGACAGTGGACCGGTGGCTACACCTTC. It specifies CASSPQSGQWTGGYTF.

This clone was observed a single time. The chain combines TRBV10-1 with TRBJ1-1, with D possibly matching TRBD1 (5 bases). The CDR3 runs to 15 residues. The ends were cut back, 3 bases at V and 4 bases at J, with 15 bases in the middle. Germline CDR1 WNHNN, CDR2 SYGVQD (reference sequence). The CDR3 protein is CASSDWSGGSTEAFF. The CDR3, as DNA: TGCGCCAGCAGTGACTGGAGTGGGGGGAGCACTGAAGCTTTCTTT.

This clone appeared once. The chain combines TRBV28 with TRBJ2-7; D is unresolved. CDR1 and CDR2 (germline): MDHEN, SYDVKM. The CDR3 spans 12 residues. V was clipped by 6 bases and J by 4 bases, with 10 bases between them. The CDR3 region is CASSIQSYEQYF. The CDR3 coding sequence is TGTGCCAGCAGCATACAGAGTTACGAGCAGTACTTC. Supplemented by reference TRBV28 and TRBJ2-7, the full variable domain reads DVKVTQSSRYLVKRTGEKVFLECVQDMDHENMFWYRQDPGLGLRLIYFSYDVKMKEKGDIPEGYSVSREKKERFSLILESASTNQTSMYLCASSIQSYEQYFGPGTRLTVT.

This rearrangement joins TRBV28 to TRBJ1-5; the D is unclear. The CDR3 is 15 amino acids. Deletions cut 5 bases from V and 6 bases from J, with 17 bases between. CDR1 is MDHEN, CDR2 SYDVKM, per germline. DNA for the CDR3: TGTGCCAGCAGTCCCACCCGGATGGGAGGTCAGCCCCAGCATTTT. Translating it yields CASSPTRMGGQPQHF.

The rearrangement uses TRBV6-6 and TRBJ2-7; the D gene is possibly TRBD1 (6 bases). The V gene lost 0 bases and the J gene lost 5 bases, with 14 bases spanning the gap. The CDR3 is made up of 15 amino acids. Looked up from germline, CDR1 is MNHNY and CDR2 is SVGAGI (reference sequence). CDR3 DNA sequence: TGTGCCAGCAGTTACTCTTCAACAGGGTACCACGAGCAGTACTTC. Translated: CASSYSSTGYHEQYF.

The V and J genes are TRBV4-1 and TRBJ2-7; D gene uncertain. The CDR3 has 15 amino acids. The V gene's germline CDR1 is MGHRA and CDR2 YSYEKL. Trimming left V 0 bases short and J 3 bases short, with 12 bases between. CDR3 loop: CASSQEAQDRYEQYF. As DNA, the CDR3 is TGCGCCAGCAGCCAAGAGGCGCAGGATCGCTACGAGCAGTACTTC.

CDR3 bases: TGTGCCAGCAGCGCGACCACGACTAGCGGGGGAGCCTACAATGAGCAGTTCTTC. Encoded protein: CASSATTTSGGAYNEQFF. The chain is built from TRBV9 and TRBJ2-1; TRBD2 matches at 12 bases. Germline values: CDR1 SGDLS, CDR2 YYNGEE. The CDR3 extends over 18 amino acids. V lost 3 bases and J lost 2; bases outside the gene matches: 9.

The rearrangement links TRBV7-3 to TRBJ2-1, with TRBD2 matching 10 bases. Trimming took 1 base from V and 6 from J; bases not matched to a gene: 9. CDR1 is SGHTA and CDR2 is FQGTGA in the germline V gene. The CDR3 is 17 residues long. Written as DNA, the CDR3 is TGTGCCAGCAGCTTAAATCCAGCGGGGGGGACTGGCAATGAGCAGTTCTTC. This codes for CASSLNPAGGTGNEQFF. The complete variable domain, with remaining parts taken from reference TRBV7-3 and TRBJ2-1, reads GAGVSQTPSNKVTEKGKYVELRCDPISGHTALYWYRQSLGQGPEFLIYFQGTGAADDSGLPNDRFFAVRPEGSVSTLKIQRTERGDSAVYLCASSLNPAGGTGNEQFFGPGTRLTVL.

CDR3 residues: CASRERDRGTEAFF. CDR3 bases: TGTGCCAGCAGAGAACGGGACAGGGGGACTGAAGCTTTCTTT. V gene TRBV11-3 combines with J gene TRBJ1-1; 11 nucleotides line up with TRBD1. This CDR3 contains 14 residues. Per the germline V gene, CDR1 is SGHNT and CDR2 is YENEEA. Trimming cost V 6 bases and J 5 bases; bases outside gene matches: 5.